This T cell receptor beta chain was obtained from a study of human T cells and chemical hapten exposure. This sample's time point: patch test 3, about 24 weeks after DPC sensitization. The treatment here: therapeutic diphenylcyclopropenone sensitization with weekly scalp DPC. TCRdb ran MiXCR on the RACE reads and lists one entry per CDR3 protein. This sample has about 82,000 distinct CDR3 sequences, with 9.5% to 14% found just once. Germline-derived CDR1 and CDR2 are SGHRS and YFSETQ. V lost 1 base, J lost 2 bases, and 9 bases stayed unmatched. This CDR3 comprises 17 residues. The sequence was obtained from a woman aged 50 to 65 with alopecia areata. Some clones in this sample may be carry-over from other donors' samples. The sequencing here drew on whole blood, taken in connection with sensitization to the hapten diphenylcyclopropenone (DPC). This sequence joins TRBV5-1 and TRBJ2-7, with 10 nucleotides matching TRBD2. CDR3 amino acids: CASSLKASGSIPYEQYF. CDR3 DNA: TGCGCCAGCAGCTTGAAGGCTAGCGGGAGTATTCCCTACGAGCAGTACTTC.